These 25 T cell receptor beta chains were sequenced from one sample in a study of T cell repertoires in cytomegalovirus infection. Antigens for these TCRs are unknown. Each CDR3 protein gets one entry after TCRdb re-called the reads with MiXCR. The sample lists around 900,000 distinct CDR3 sequences, approximately 32% occurring once. This material consisted of cultured CD8+ T cells from PBMCs, taken from culture after CMV antigen stimulation. These receptors all come from a human donor in good health (CMV status not recorded). Some clones in this sample may be carry-over from other donors' samples.

This clonotype was detected many times. The V call is TRBV7-2, the J call TRBJ2-5, with 10 positions matching TRBD1. The CDR3 has 16 residues. The V segment lost 5 bases and the J segment 2 bases; nucleotides outside the gene matches: 8. CDR1 is SGHTA and CDR2 is FQGNSA in the germline V gene. CDR3: CASSPDPGQGQETQYF. CDR3 bases: TGTGCCAGCAGCCCTGATCCGGGACAGGGGCAAGAGACCCAGTACTTC.

This clonotype was counted a few times. This rearrangement joins TRBV28 to TRBJ1-4; tentative D call: TRBD1 (6 bases). Trimming removed 2 bases at V and 0 bases at J, with 13 bases between. The CDR3 covers 17 residues. The germline gives CDR1 MDHEN, CDR2 SYDVKM. The CDR3 reads CASSLPVTGTTNEKLFF. DNA of the CDR3: TGTGCCAGCAGTTTACCCGTAACAGGGACAACTAATGAAAAACTGTTTTTT.

In its sample, this clonotype was seen a few times. The chain combines TRBV19 with TRBJ2-7, with D possibly matching TRBD1 (6 bases). CDR1 and CDR2 from the germline V gene are LNHDA and SQIVND (reference sequence). The length of the CDR3 is 15 residues. Trimming removed 2 bases from V and 7 bases from J, with 18 bases in between. Written as DNA, the CDR3 is TGTGCCAGTAGTATATCGGACAGTCTCCTGGGGGAGCAGTACTTC. Its protein is CASSISDSLLGEQYF.

V usage is TRBV12-3 or TRBV12-4 and J usage is TRBJ2-7, with a possible D match to TRBD1 (5 bases). The CDR3 has 14 amino acids. The V end was cut by 3 bases, the J end by 3 bases, with 12 bases between. DNA for the CDR3: TGTGCCAGCAGTTTCGACAGCGATAACTACGAGCAGTACGTC. As protein: CASSFDSDNYEQYV.

This clonotype was counted between two and nine times. The chain uses TRBV4-1 and TRBJ2-7; 8 bases fit TRBD1. There are 14 residues in the CDR3. V gave up 4 bases and J gave up 4 bases; unmatched junction bases: 6. Germline V gene sequence: CDR1 MGHRA, CDR2 YSYEKL. Written as DNA, the CDR3 is TGCGCCAGCAGCCGAGGACAGGGAAATTACGAGCAGTACTTC. Its protein product is CASSRGQGNYEQYF.

The chain carries TRBV4-3 and TRBJ2-1, with D perhaps assigned TRBD1 or TRBD2 (5 bases each). The CDR3 is 15 residues long. Germline loops: CDR1 LGHNA, CDR2 YSLEER. V lost 4 bases, J lost 2 bases, and 12 bases lay in between. The CDR3 DNA follows: TGCGCCAGCAGCCCTGGGGACGGCACCTACAATGAGCAGTTCTTC. It yields the protein CASSPGDGTYNEQFF.

In this sample, this clonotype turned up a few times. V gene TRBV5-5 combines with J gene TRBJ2-7; tentatively, D is TRBD1 or TRBD2 (5 bases each). The CDR3 is 14 amino acids. Trimming shortened V by 0 bases and J by 2 bases, and 9 bases separated the two germline ends. Germline V gene sequence: CDR1 SGHKS, CDR2 YYEKEE (reference sequence). CDR3 region: CASSLGPGPYEQYV. The CDR3 DNA follows: TGTGCCAGCAGCTTGGGGCCGGGACCCTACGAGCAGTACGTC.

This clonotype was counted at least ten times. The V call is TRBV7-2, the J call TRBJ1-5; TRBD1 might be the D (5 bases). The V and J ends lost 1 base and 2 bases respectively, with 15 bases between them. The CDR3 contains 17 residues. Germline V CDR1 and CDR2: SGHTA, FQGNSA. The CDR3 nucleotides are TGTGCCAGCAGCTTAGAATTGGGGACGAGGGGCAATCAGCCCCAGCATTTT. Its translation is CASSLELGTRGNQPQHF.

This chain uses TRBV20-1 with TRBJ1-2, with 7 positions matching TRBD1. V lost 2 bases to trimming and J lost 4 bases; unmatched junction nucleotides: 10. Per germline, CDR1 DFQATT and CDR2 SNEGSKA (reference sequence). This CDR3 contains 15 residues. CDR3 sequence reads: CSARYEGTDSYGYTF. The DNA of the CDR3 is TGCAGTGCTAGATATGAGGGGACAGACAGCTATGGCTACACCTTC.

This clonotype was picked up a small number of times. This chain joins TRBV4-2 and TRBJ1-6; D remains unclear. V was shortened by 0 bases and J by 7 bases, with 10 bases between the two germline ends. This CDR3 has 15 residues. The germline CDR1 and CDR2 sequences are LGHNA and YNFKEQ. The CDR3 nucleotides read TGTGCCAGCAGCCAAGATCGGGGTTTGAATTCACCCCTCCACTTT. Translation gives CASSQDRGLNSPLHF.

Ten or more counts support this clonotype. The chain carries TRBV12-3 or TRBV12-4 and TRBJ1-2; D unresolved. V was clipped by 7 bases and J by 7 bases, with 16 bases between them. This CDR3 contains 13 residues. The CDR3 reads CASTSIGPAGYTF. For the CDR3, the DNA is TGTGCCAGCACCTCTATCGGACCGGCTGGCTACACCTTC.

This clonotype was picked up a small number of times. The V call is TRBV4-1, the J call TRBJ1-2; no reliable D call. Per the germline V gene, CDR1 is MGHRA and CDR2 is YSYEKL. The CDR3 has 14 residues. Trimming shortened V by 0 bases and J by 4 bases, and 9 bases separated the two germline ends. The CDR3 sequence: CASSQDLQTYGYTF. CDR3 nucleotide sequence: TGCGCCAGCAGCCAAGATCTACAGACCTATGGCTACACCTTC.

This clonotype showed up many times. The chain carries TRBV12-5 and TRBJ1-6; TRBD1 agrees at 7 bases. Germline V lookup: CDR1 LGHNT, CDR2 FRNRAP. This CDR3 comprises 13 residues. Trimming cost V 6 bases and J 4 bases; bases outside gene matches: 0. CDR3: CASGGQYNSPLHF. DNA for the CDR3: TGTGCTAGTGGGGGACAGTATAATTCACCCCTCCACTTT.

This clonotype occurred a few times. The gene calls are TRBV27 and TRBJ1-1; the match to TRBD1 covers 8 bases. There are 14 residues in the CDR3. CDR1 and CDR2 (germline): MNHEY, SMNVEV (reference sequence). Trimming removed 4 bases from V and 7 bases from J; junction bases left unmatched: 8. The DNA of the CDR3 is TGTGCCAGCAGTTCGTGGACAGGGAAGGATGAAGCTTTCTTT. It codes for CASSSWTGKDEAFF.

This chain connects TRBV6-2 or TRBV6-3 to TRBJ1-1; D unclear. V lost 5 bases and J 6 bases, leaving 13 bases between the germline ends. The germline V gene encodes CDR1 MNHEY and CDR2 SVGEGT. The CDR3 sequence is 13 residues long. This CDR3 is CASSPGRTAEAFF. The CDR3 region has the DNA TGTGCCAGCAGTCCTGGACGCACCGCTGAAGCTTTCTTT.

This clonotype occurred a few times. The V call is TRBV11-2, the J call TRBJ2-3, with 8 bases fitting TRBD2. CDR3 length: 16 residues. The germline gives CDR1 SGHAT, CDR2 FQNNGV. V dropped 1 base and J dropped 1; count of bases not matched to a gene: 4. The CDR3: CASSLGLRGGTDTQYF. In DNA form, the CDR3 reads TGTGCCAGCAGCTTAGGGTTGCGGGGGGGCACAGATACGCAGTATTTT.

This chain uses TRBV29-1 with TRBJ2-2; perhaps TRBD1 as D (5 bases). V was shortened by 7 bases and J by 0 bases, with 9 bases between the two germline ends. The CDR3 is made up of 13 amino acids. From germline, CDR1 is SQVTM and CDR2 ANQGSEA. This CDR3 is CSATAPNTGELFF. DNA of the CDR3: TGCAGCGCGACAGCTCCGAACACCGGGGAGCTGTTTTTT.

The genes are TRBV12-5 and TRBJ2-1; TRBD1 matches 8 bases. The CDR3 runs 13 residues. In germline, CDR1 is LGHNT, CDR2 FRNRAP. V trimming: 1 base; J trimming: 7 bases; junction bases outside the gene matches: 0. The CDR3 sequence is CASGLGTGNEQFF. CDR3 in DNA: TGTGCTAGTGGTTTGGGGACAGGGAATGAGCAGTTCTTC.

This clonotype has a handful of counts. The chain combines TRBV25-1 with TRBJ1-2, with 10 bases lining up with TRBD1. The V and J ends lost 0 bases and 4 bases, in that order; junction bases with no gene match: 5. Germline values: CDR1 MGHDK, CDR2 SYGVNS. This CDR3 spans 16 amino acids. As DNA, the CDR3 is TGTGCCAGCAGTGAATATTTTGACAGGGGGCTCTATGGCTACACCTTC. It translates to CASSEYFDRGLYGYTF.

This clonotype was detected only a few times. The V call is TRBV15, the J call TRBJ2-5; TRBD1 matches at 8 bases. Germline CDR1 and CDR2: LNHNV and YYDKDF (reference sequence). With 1 base clipped from V and 5 bases from J, the junction kept 6 bases outside the gene matches. The CDR3 has 15 residues. The CDR3 spells CATSRVSGGKETQYF. The DNA of the CDR3 is TGTGCCACCAGCAGAGTGTCAGGGGGCAAGGAGACCCAGTACTTC.

This chain uses TRBV12-5 with TRBJ1-2; possible D gene TRBD1, 5 bases. Germline values: CDR1 LGHNT, CDR2 FRNRAP. This CDR3 contains 16 residues. Trimming took 3 bases from V and 0 from J, leaving 14 bases between them. CDR3 residues: CASGFQTGLTNYGYTF. CDR3 coding DNA: TGTGCTAGTGGTTTCCAAACGGGACTCACTAACTATGGCTACACCTTC. The whole variable domain, remainder taken from reference TRBV12-5 and TRBJ1-2, is DARVTQTPRHKVTEMGQEVTMRCQPILGHNTVFWYRQTMMQGLELLAYFRNRAPLDDSGMPKDRFSAEMPDATLATLKIQPSEPRDSAVYFCASGFQTGLTNYGYTFGSGTRLTVV.

This clonotype has ten or more counts. The chain employs TRBV4-1 and TRBJ2-2; 7 bases are a match to TRBD1. The CDR3 length is 14 residues. After removal of 1 base from V and 6 bases from J, the junction contained 2 bases not matched to a gene. CDR1 and CDR2 (germline): MGHRA, YSYEKL. The DNA of the CDR3 is TGCGCCAGCAGCCAAGCGCAGGGGGCCGGGGAGCTGTTTTTT. This gives the protein CASSQAQGAGELFF.

Comments on this clonotype: A much bigger clone sits one base away, suggesting this may be a read error. The chain joins TRBV7-6 to TRBJ1-4; D call uncertain. The CDR3 totals 13 residues. Germline V gene lookup returns CDR1 SGHVS and CDR2 FNYEAQ. The chain's CDR3 is CANSLGPVEKLFF. In DNA, the CDR3 is TGTGCCAACAGCTTAGGGCCAGTTGAAAAACTGTTTTTT.

This clonotype came up a few times. This chain joins TRBV28 and TRBJ2-3; 11 nucleotides align to TRBD2. CDR1 MDHEN and CDR2 SYDVKM come from the germline V gene. The length of the CDR3 is 15 residues. The V segment lost 2 bases and the J segment 6 bases; nucleotides outside the gene matches: 4. In DNA form, the CDR3 reads TGTGCCAGCAGTTTAAGACTAGCGGGGTCGGATACGCAGTATTTT. Amino acids: CASSLRLAGSDTQYF.

This clonotype was observed a few times. This chain joins TRBV7-8 and TRBJ1-5, with 7 bases lining up with TRBD1. Germline CDR1 is SGHVS and CDR2 is FQNEAQ. V lost 5 bases and J lost 3; bases outside the gene matches: 7. This CDR3 spans 15 amino acids. CDR3 coding DNA: TGTGCCAGCAGCCCCGGGACAGCGATCAATCAGCCCCAGCATTTT. This codes for CASSPGTAINQPQHF.